This paragraph reports one T cell receptor (beta chain). Its antigen is not known. Both 60 Vbeta primers and 13 Jbeta primers went into the PCR. Produced via immunoSEQ multiplex PCR; TCRdb's table is partial and in-frame only. The profile shows 250,000 or so clones, 80% to 95% of them singletons. The V gene's germline CDR1 is SGHRS and CDR2 YFSETQ. There are 11 residues in the CDR3. V dropped 4 bases and J dropped 15 bases, with 14 bases sitting between them. This entry is derived from a study of cytomegalovirus exposure and HLA in healthy donors. Study conclusions and caveats: Being indistinguishable, some V segments were excluded, TRBV6-2 and TRBV6-3 among them. The study had only CMV serostatus as immune exposure information. Later analysis showed TCR association rates varying by HLA locus, highest for DRB1 and lowest for HLA-C. Productive status was seen about 90% or about 30% of the time for most TCR beta V segments in an earlier analysis.

This receptor was taken from a girl under 10 years old in good health and CMV-seronegative. This chain connects TRBV5-1 to TRBJ2-1; D may be TRBD1 (6 bases). Sample: PBMCs. This chain's CDR3 is CASSEDRRWFF. The CDR3 DNA reads TGCGCCAGCAGCGAAGACAGGAGGTGGTTCTTC.